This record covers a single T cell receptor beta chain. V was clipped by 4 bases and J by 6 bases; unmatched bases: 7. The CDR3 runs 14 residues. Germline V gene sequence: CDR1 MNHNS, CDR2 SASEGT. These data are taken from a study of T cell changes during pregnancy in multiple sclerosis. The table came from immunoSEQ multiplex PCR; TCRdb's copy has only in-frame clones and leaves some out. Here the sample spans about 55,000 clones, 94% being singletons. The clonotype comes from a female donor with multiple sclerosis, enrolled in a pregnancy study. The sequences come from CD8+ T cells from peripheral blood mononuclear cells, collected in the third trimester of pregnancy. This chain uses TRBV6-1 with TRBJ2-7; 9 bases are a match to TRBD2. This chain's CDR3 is CASSGPSGISEQYF. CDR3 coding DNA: TGTGCCAGCAGTGGGCCTAGCGGGATATCCGAGCAGTACTTC.